The 15 T cell receptor beta chains listed next were all sequenced from one sample in a study of PD-L1 blockade in urothelial cancer. Regarding time point: peripheral blood 6 weeks after treatment start. TCRdb's copy holds only in-frame clones and misses some; the assay was immunoSEQ multiplex PCR. The sample has 35,000 to 45,000 clones, approximately 84% seen once. Sequencing used PBMCs, obtained around atezolizumab (anti-PD-L1) treatment. These receptors came from a man aged 35 to 55 with urothelial cancer.

CDR3 coding DNA: TGTGCCAGCAGTCTAGCACCGGTAGCGGGAGTGGGGAGACCACAAGAGACCCAGTACTTC. It codes for CASSLAPVAGVGRPQETQYF. The genes are TRBV4-2 and TRBJ2-5; 9 nucleotides line up with TRBD2. After removal of 6 bases from V and 2 bases from J, the junction contained 22 bases not matched to a gene. CDR3 length: 20 amino acids. The germline gives CDR1 LGHNA, CDR2 YNFKEQ.

The V call is TRBV6-5, the J call TRBJ2-7; 13 nucleotides agree with TRBD2. J gave up 3 bases and V 8 bases, and 1 base lay outside the gene matches. The CDR3 is made up of 13 amino acids. Germline lookup yields CDR1 MNHEY and CDR2 SVGAGI. CDR3 coding DNA: TGTGCCAGCCGGACTAGCGGGAGCTACGAGCAGTACTTC. It is translated as CASRTSGSYEQYF.

This clone came up a few times. V usage is TRBV30 and J usage is TRBJ1-1; D perhaps matches TRBD1 (5 bases). Per germline, CDR1 GTSNPN and CDR2 SVGIG (reference sequence). The CDR3 is 13 amino acids. The V gene lost 1 base and the J gene lost 3 bases, with 9 bases spanning the gap. The CDR3 is CAWSDDSYTEAFF. CDR3 DNA sequence: TGTGCCTGGAGTGACGACAGCTACACTGAAGCTTTCTTT.

The V and J genes are TRBV5-6 and TRBJ1-5, with D possibly TRBD1 on 6 matching bases. Trimming pared 4 bases from V and 8 bases from J, leaving 16 bases between. Germline V lookup: CDR1 SGHDT, CDR2 YYEEEE. The CDR3 extends over 14 amino acids. CDR3 DNA sequence: TGTGCCAGCAGCCCTTGGGGGGGCCAAGAGCCCCAGCATTTT. This translates into CASSPWGGQEPQHF.

The V and J genes are TRBV9 and TRBJ1-5; 9 bases are a match to TRBD1. V lost 4 bases to trimming and J lost 6 bases; unmatched junction nucleotides: 8. This CDR3 comprises 15 residues. CDR1 SGDLS and CDR2 YYNGEE come from the germline V gene. CDR3 loop: CASSPSTGGSQPQHF. Written as DNA, the CDR3 is TGTGCCAGCAGCCCTTCCACAGGGGGCAGTCAGCCCCAGCATTTT.

The chain carries TRBV18 and TRBJ2-2; D perhaps matches TRBD1 (5 bases). Per germline, CDR1 KGHSH and CDR2 LQKENI. CDR3 length equals 14 residues. V lost 6 bases to trimming and J lost 8 bases, with 16 bases between them. The CDR3 DNA sequence: TGTGCCAGCTCTGCCACGGATGGGGCAGGGGAGCTGTTTTTT. This codes for CASSATDGAGELFF. The variable domain in full, completed from reference TRBV18 and TRBJ2-2, reads NAGVMQNPRHLVRRRGQEARLRCSPMKGHSHVYWYRQLPEEGLKFMVYLQKENIIDESGMPKERFSAEFPKEGPSILRIQQVVRGDSAAYFCASSATDGAGELFFGEGSRLTVL.

The V call is TRBV6-1, the J call TRBJ1-3, with a possible D match to TRBD1 (5 bases). Trimming pared 5 bases from V and 0 bases from J, leaving 11 bases between. The CDR3 runs to 15 residues. Germline CDR1 and CDR2: MNHNS and SASEGT. CDR3 DNA: TGTGCCAGCAGTCAGGGTCCCAGCTCTGGAAACACCATATATTTT. Translating gives CASSQGPSSGNTIYF.

The V call is TRBV5-1, the J call TRBJ2-1; D not resolved. V was shortened by 2 bases and J by 0 bases, with 9 bases between the two germline ends. The CDR3 runs to 15 residues. Per the germline V gene, CDR1 is SGHRS and CDR2 is YFSETQ. The CDR3 DNA is TGCGCCAGCAGCTTTGGTGCCAGCTCCTACAATGAGCAGTTCTTC. This gives the protein CASSFGASSYNEQFF.

The V call is TRBV28, the J call TRBJ2-7, with a tentative D call TRBD1 (6 bases). CDR1 and CDR2 (germline): MDHEN, SYDVKM. The CDR3 loop spans 12 amino acids. V shed 7 bases and J shed 3 bases, with 10 bases lying between them. CDR3 protein: CASTSGDYEQYF. DNA of the CDR3: TGTGCCAGCACCTCAGGGGACTACGAGCAGTACTTC. The variable domain in full, with the rest retrieved from reference TRBV28 and TRBJ2-7, is DVKVTQSSRYLVKRTGEKVFLECVQDMDHENMFWYRQDPGLGLRLIYFSYDVKMKEKGDIPEGYSVSREKKERFSLILESASTNQTSMYLCASTSGDYEQYFGPGTRLTVT.

The chain carries TRBV15 and TRBJ1-4; weak D call: TRBD1 (5 bases). This CDR3 contains 14 residues. CDR1 LNHNV and CDR2 YYDKDF come from the germline V gene (reference sequence). V lost 0 bases and J lost 7, with 9 bases in between. CDR3 coding DNA: TGTGCCACCAGCAGAGAAGGGGTGCGTGAAAAACTGTTTTTT. As protein: CATSREGVREKLFF. The complete variable domain, with remaining parts taken from reference TRBV15 and TRBJ1-4, reads DAMVIQNPRYQVTQFGKPVTLSCSQTLNHNVMYWYQQKSSQAPKLLFHYYDKDFNNEADTPDNFQSRRPNTSFCFLDIRSPGLGDTAMYLCATSREGVREKLFFGSGTQLSVL.

The rearrangement joins TRBV11-2 to TRBJ2-7; 11 bases are shared with TRBD2. This CDR3 region has 16 residues. Germline loops: CDR1 SGHAT, CDR2 FQNNGV. J was trimmed by 2 bases and V by 5 bases; bases with no gene match: 8. CDR3 nucleotides: TGTGCCAGCAGCACTCTTAGCGGGAGGGCCCCCTACGAGCAGTACTTC. It translates to CASSTLSGRAPYEQYF.

The V call is TRBV30, the J call TRBJ1-6; 7 bases fit TRBD1. The V gene's germline CDR1 is GTSNPN and CDR2 SVGIG (reference sequence). The length of the CDR3 is 12 residues. V gave up 4 bases and J gave up 7 bases; unmatched junction bases: 1. The CDR3 protein is CAWTGGNSPLHF. In DNA form, the CDR3 reads TGTGCCTGGACAGGGGGAAATTCACCCCTCCACTTT.

The rearrangement joins TRBV7-6 to TRBJ1-1, with a possible D match to TRBD1 (6 bases). Germline CDR1 SGHVS, CDR2 FNYEAQ. The CDR3 has 15 amino acids. Trimming removed 2 bases at V and 3 bases at J, with 13 bases between. In DNA, the CDR3 is TGTGCCAGCAGCTTAAGCTCCAGGGGAGACACTGAAGCTTTCTTT. As protein: CASSLSSRGDTEAFF. Filled out from reference TRBV7-6 and TRBJ1-1, the complete variable domain reads GAGVSQSPRYKVTKRGQDVALRCDPISGHVSLYWYRQALGQGPEFLTYFNYEAQQDKSGLPNDRFSAERPEGSISTLTIQRTEQRDSAMYRCASSLSSRGDTEAFFGQGTRLTVV.

The chain joins TRBV27 to TRBJ1-2, with 11 positions matching TRBD1. The CDR3 consists of 17 residues. Germline V gives CDR1 MNHEY, CDR2 SMNVEV (reference sequence). The J segment lost 3 bases and the V segment lost 5 bases, leaving 11 bases of the junction unmatched. The CDR3 DNA is TGTGCCAGCAGTCCCACCGGGACAGGGGGGCCGTACTATGGCTACACCTTC. This translates into CASSPTGTGGPYYGYTF.

The chain combines TRBV5-4 with TRBJ2-5; D is ambiguous. There are 13 residues in the CDR3. Trimming stripped 0 bases from V and 1 base from J, with 4 bases between. Germline CDR1 and CDR2: SGHNT and YYREEE (reference sequence). The CDR3 nucleotides read TGTGCCAGCAGCTTGGGCAGCCAAGAGACCCAGTACTTC. It encodes CASSLGSQETQYF.